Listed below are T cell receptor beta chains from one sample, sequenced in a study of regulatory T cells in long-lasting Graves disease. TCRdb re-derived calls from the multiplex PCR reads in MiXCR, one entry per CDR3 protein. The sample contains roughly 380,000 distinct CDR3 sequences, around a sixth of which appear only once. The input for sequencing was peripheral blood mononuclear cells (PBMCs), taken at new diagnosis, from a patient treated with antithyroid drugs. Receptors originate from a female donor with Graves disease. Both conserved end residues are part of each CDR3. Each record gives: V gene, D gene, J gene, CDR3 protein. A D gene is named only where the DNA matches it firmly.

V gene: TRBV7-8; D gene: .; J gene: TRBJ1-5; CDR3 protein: CASSFAEGMQPQHF
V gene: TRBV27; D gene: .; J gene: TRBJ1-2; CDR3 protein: CASSFSGEEGYTF
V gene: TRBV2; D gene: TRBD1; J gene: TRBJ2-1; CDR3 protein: CASGGTPTGDQQFF
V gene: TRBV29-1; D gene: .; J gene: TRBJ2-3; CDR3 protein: CSVGSGYTDTQYF
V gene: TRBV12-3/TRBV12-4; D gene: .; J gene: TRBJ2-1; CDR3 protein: CASSGSRTANEQFF
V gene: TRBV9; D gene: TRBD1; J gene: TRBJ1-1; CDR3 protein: CASSVGTGPNTEAFF
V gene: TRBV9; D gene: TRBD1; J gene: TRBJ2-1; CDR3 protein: CASSVRDRGANEQFF
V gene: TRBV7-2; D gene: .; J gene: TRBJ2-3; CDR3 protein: CASSLIAAFINTQYF
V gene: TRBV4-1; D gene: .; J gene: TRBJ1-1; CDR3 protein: CASSQGYLNMSTEAFF
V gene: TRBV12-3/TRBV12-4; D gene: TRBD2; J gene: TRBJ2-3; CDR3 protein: CASSSWGGVGLAFSGSTDTQYF
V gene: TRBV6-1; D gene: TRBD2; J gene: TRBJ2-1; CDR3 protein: CASSERGARLAEQFF
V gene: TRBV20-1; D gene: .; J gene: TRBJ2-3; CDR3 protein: CSAREAYSTDTQYF
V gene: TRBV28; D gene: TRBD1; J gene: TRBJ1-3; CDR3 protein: CASSSPMRGLDTIYF
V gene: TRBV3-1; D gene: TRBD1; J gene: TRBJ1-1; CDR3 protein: CASSQGWSGGASTEAFF
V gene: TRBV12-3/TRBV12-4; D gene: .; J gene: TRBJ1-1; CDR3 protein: CASTLAGGMNTEAFF
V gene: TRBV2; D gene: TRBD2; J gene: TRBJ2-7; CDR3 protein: CASWTSYEQYF
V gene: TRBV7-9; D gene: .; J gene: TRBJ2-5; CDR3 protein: CASSPSGQPERTQYF
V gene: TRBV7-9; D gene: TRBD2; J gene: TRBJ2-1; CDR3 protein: CASSPASGRTYNEQFF
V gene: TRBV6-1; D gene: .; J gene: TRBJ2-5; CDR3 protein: CASSTPQGRETQYF
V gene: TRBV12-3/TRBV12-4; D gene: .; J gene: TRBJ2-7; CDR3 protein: CASSFFEGAEQYF
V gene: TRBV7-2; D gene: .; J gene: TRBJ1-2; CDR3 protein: CASSLVGDPLANYGYTF
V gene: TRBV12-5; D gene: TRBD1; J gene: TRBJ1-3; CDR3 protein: CASGLVTGVGNTIYF
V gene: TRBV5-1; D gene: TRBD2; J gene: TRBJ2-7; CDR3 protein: CASSLGSGGLADRGEQYF
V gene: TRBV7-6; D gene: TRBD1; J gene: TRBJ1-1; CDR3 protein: CASSFGTGAGTEAFF
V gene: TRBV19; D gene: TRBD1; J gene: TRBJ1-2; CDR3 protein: CASSKRTGGYTF
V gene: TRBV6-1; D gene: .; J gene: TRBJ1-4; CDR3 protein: CASRAGTSTRATNEKLFF
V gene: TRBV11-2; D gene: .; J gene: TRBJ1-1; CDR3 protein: CASSLDLAPLDTEAFF
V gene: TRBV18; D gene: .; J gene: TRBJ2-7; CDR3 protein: CASSPDGNLEQYF
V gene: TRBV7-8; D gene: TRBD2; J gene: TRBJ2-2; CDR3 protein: CASSLEGLAYTGELFF
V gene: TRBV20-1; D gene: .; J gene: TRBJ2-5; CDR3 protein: CSASPYTRGQETQYF
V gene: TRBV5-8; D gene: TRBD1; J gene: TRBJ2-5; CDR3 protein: CASSPGDRERETQYF
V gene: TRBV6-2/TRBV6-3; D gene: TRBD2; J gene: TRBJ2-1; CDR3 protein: CASSPAGTRGYNEQFF
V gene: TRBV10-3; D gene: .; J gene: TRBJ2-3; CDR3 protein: CATRSTGGDTDTQYF
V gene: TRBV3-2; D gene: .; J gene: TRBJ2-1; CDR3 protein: CASSQDSNPTELRSYNEQFF
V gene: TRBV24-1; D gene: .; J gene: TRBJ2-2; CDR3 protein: CATSDPTGGTGELFF
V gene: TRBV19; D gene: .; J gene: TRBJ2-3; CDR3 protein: CASLPPSTDTQYF
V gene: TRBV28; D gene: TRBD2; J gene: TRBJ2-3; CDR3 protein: CASSGTSGRGDTQYF
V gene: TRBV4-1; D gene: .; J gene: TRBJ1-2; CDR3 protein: CASSPPADYGYTF
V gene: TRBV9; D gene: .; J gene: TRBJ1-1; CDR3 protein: CASSVEAFF
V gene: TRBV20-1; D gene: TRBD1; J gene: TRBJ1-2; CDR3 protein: CSAQGDYGYTF
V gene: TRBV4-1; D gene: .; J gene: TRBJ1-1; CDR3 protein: CASSQGDRGAFF
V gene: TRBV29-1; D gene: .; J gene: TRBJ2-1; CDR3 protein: CSVEGFADEQFF
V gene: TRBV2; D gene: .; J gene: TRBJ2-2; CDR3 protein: CASSEAPPGPPGAGELFF
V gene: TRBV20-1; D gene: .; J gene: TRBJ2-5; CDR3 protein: CSASDFRGLPQETQYF
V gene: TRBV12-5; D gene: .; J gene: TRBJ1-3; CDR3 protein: CASGFWGGNTIYF
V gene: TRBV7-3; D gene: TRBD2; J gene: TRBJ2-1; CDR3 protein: CASSQDPSGSGTYNEQFF
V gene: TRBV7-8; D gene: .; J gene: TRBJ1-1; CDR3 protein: CASSLNRASGPEAFF
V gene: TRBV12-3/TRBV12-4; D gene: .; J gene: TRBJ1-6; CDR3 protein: CASSLLVPSSYNSPLHF
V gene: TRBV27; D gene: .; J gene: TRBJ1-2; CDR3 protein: CASGAPSPYGYTF
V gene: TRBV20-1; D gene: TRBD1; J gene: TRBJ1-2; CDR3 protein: CSGGDRAVGYTF
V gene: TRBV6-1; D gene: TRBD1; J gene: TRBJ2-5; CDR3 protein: CASTETGQDEQETQYF
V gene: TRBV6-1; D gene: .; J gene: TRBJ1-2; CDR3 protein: CASSEVAGSPGYTF
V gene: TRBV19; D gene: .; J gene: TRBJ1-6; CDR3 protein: CASSTGVRSPLHF
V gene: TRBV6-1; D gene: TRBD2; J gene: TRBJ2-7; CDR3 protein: CASSQLGLAGYEQYF
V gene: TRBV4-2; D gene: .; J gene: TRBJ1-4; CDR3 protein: CASSQDKGRYEKLFF